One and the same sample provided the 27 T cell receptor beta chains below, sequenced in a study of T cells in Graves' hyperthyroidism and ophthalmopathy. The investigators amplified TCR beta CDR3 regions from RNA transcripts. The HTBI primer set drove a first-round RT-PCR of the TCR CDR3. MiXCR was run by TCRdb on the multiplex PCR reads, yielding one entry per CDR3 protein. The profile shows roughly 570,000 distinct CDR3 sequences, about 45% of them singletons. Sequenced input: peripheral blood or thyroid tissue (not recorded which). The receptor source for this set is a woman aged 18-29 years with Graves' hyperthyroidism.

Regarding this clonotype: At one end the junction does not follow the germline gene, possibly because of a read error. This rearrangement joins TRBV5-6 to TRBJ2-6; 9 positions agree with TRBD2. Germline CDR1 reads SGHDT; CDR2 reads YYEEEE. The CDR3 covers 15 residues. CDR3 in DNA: TGTGCCAGCAGCTTGGAAGGCGGGAGGGCGAACGTCCTGACTTTC. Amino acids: CASSLEGGRANVLTF.

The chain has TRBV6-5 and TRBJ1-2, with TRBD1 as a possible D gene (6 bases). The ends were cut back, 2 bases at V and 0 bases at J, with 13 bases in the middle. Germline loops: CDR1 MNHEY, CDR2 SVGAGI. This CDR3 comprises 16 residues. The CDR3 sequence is CASSYAPRTANYGYTF. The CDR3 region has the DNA TGTGCCAGCAGTTACGCCCCTCGGACAGCTAACTATGGCTACACCTTC.

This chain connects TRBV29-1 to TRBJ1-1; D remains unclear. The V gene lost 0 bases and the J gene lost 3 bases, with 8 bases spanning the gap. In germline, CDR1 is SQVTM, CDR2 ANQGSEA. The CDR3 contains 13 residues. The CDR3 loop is CSVEEELDTEAFF. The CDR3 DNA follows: TGCAGCGTTGAAGAGGAATTGGACACTGAAGCTTTCTTT. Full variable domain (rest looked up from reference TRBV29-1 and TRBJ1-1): SAVISQKPSRDICQRGTSLTIQCQVDSQVTMMFWYRQQPGQSLTLIATANQGSEATYESGFVIDKFPISRPNLTFSTLTVSNMSPEDSSIYLCSVEEELDTEAFFGQGTRLTVV.

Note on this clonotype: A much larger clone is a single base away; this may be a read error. The CDR3 coding sequence is TGCGCCAGCAGCCAAGCCAAGATTATACCAACTAATGAAAAACCGTTTTTT. This encodes CASSQAKIIPTNEKPFF. The chain couples TRBV4-1 to TRBJ1-4; no clear D. Germline loops: CDR1 MGHRA, CDR2 YSYEKL. There are 17 residues in the CDR3.

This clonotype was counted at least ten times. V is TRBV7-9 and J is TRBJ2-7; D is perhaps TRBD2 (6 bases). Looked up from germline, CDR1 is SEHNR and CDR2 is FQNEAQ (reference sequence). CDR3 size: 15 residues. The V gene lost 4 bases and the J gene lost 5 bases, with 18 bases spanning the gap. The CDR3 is CASSSIPSGVHEQYF. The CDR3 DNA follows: TGTGCCAGCAGCTCCATCCCATCGGGGGTCCACGAGCAGTACTTC. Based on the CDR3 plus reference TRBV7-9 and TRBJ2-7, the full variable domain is DTGVSQNPRHKITKRGQNVTFRCDPISEHNRLYWYRQTLGQGPEFLTYFQNEAQLEKSRLLSDRFSAERPKGSFSTLEIQRTEQGDSAMYLCASSSIPSGVHEQYFGPGTRLTVT.

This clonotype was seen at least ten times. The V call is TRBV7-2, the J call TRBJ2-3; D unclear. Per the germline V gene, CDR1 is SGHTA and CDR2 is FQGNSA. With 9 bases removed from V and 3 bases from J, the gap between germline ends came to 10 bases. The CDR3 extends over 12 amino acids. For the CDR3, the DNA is TGTGCCAGTAGTCCCACTACAGATACGCAGTATTTT. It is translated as CASSPTTDTQYF. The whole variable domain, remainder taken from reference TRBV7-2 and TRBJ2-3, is GAGVSQSPSNKVTEKGKDVELRCDPISGHTALYWYRQSLGQGLEFLIYFQGNSAPDKSGLPSDRFSAERTGGSVSTLTIQRTQQEDSAVYLCASSPTTDTQYFGPGTRLTVL.

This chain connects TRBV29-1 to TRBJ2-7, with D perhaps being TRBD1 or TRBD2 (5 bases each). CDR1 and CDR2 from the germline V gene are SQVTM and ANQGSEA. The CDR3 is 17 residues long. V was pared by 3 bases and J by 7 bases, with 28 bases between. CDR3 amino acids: CSVDRWGDYFGEQEQYF. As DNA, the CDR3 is TGCAGCGTTGATAGGTGGGGCGACTACTTCGGGGAGCAAGAGCAGTACTTC.

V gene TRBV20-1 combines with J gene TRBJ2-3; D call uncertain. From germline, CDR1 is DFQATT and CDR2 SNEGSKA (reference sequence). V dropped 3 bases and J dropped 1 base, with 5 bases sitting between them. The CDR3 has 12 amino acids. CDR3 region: CSASRGTDTQYF. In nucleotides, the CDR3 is TGCAGTGCTAGCCGGGGCACAGATACGCAGTATTTT.

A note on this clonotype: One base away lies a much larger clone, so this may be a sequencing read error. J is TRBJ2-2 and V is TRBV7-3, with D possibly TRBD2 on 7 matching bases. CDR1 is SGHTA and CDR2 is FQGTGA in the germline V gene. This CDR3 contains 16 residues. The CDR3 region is CASSPNGGRGTEELFF. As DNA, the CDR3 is TGTGCCAGCAGCCCTAACGGGGGGCGAGGCACCGAGGAGCTGTTTTTT.

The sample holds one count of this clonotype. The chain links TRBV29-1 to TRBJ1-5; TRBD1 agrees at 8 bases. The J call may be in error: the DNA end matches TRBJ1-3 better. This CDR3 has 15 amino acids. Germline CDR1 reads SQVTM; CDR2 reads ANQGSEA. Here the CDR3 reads CSVEGQGYSGNTIYF. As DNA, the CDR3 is TGCAGCGTTGAAGGACAGGGGTACTCTGGAAACACCATATATTTT.

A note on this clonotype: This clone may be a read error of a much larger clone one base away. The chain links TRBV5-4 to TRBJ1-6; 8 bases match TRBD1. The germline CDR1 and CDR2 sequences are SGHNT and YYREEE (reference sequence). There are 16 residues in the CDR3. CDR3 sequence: CASSQATGGRGSLLHF. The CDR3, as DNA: TGCGCCAGCAGCCAGGCCACAGGGGGTCGCGGTTCACTCCTCCACTTT.

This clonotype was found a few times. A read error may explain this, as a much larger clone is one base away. CDR3 in DNA: TGTGCCAGTAGTATCGGGACTAGCGGCTCCTACGAGCAGTGCTTC. This sequence encodes CASSIGTSGSYEQCF. This sequence joins TRBV19 and TRBJ2-7; 11 positions agree with TRBD2. Germline CDR1 LNHDA, CDR2 SQIVND (reference sequence). The CDR3 consists of 15 residues.

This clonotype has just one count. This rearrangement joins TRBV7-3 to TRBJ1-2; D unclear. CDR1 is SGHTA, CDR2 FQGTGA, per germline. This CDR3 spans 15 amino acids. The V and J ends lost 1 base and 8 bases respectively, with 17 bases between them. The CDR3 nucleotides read TGTGCCAGCAGCTTAAGGCGGGAGCGGGGAAGAGGCTACACCTTC. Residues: CASSLRRERGRGYTF.

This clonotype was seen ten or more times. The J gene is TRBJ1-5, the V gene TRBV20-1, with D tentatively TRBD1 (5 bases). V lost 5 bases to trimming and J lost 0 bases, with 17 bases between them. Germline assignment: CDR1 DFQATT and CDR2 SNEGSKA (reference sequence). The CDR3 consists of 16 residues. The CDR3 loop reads CSAGDGGLYSNQPQHF. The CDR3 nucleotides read TGCAGTGCTGGGGACGGCGGGCTATATAGCAATCAGCCCCAGCATTTT.

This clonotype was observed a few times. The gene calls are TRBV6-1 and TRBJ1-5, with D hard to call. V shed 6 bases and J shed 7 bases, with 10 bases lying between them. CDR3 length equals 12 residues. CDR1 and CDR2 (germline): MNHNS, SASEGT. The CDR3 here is CASRLWEQPQHF. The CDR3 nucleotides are TGTGCCAGCAGGCTTTGGGAACAGCCCCAGCATTTT.

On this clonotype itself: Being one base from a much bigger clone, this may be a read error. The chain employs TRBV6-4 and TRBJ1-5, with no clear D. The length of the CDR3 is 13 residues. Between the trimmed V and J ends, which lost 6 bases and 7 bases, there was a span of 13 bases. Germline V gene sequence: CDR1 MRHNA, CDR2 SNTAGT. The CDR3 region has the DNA TGTGCCAGCAGGATACTAAAAGGACAGCCCCAGCATTTT. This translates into CASRILKGQPQHF.

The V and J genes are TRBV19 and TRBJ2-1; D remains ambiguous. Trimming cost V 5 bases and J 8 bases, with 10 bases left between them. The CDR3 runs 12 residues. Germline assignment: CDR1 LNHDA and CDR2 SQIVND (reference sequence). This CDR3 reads CASSVRLDEQFF. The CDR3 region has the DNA TGTGCCAGTAGTGTACGGTTGGATGAGCAGTTCTTC.

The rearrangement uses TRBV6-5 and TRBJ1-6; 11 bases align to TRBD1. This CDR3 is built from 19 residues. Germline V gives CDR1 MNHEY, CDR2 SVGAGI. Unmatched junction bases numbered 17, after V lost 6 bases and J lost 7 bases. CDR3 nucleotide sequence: TGTGCCAGCAGCCTTTGGATCCCCGGACAGGGGGCGCGGAATTCACCCCTCCACTTT. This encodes CASSLWIPGQGARNSPLHF.

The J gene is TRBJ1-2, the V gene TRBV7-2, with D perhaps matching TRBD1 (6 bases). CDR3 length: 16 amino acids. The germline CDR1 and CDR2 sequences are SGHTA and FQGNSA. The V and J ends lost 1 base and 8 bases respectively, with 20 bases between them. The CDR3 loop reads CASSLEGSSGGLGYTF. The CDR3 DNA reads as TGTGCCAGCAGCTTAGAAGGGTCTAGCGGGGGGCTCGGCTACACCTTC.

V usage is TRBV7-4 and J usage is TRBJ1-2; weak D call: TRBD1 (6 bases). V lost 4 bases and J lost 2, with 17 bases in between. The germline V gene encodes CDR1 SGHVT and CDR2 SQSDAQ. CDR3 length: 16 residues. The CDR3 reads CASSSHSGHLNYGYTF. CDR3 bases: TGTGCCAGCAGCTCACATTCGGGACACCTGAACTATGGCTACACCTTC.

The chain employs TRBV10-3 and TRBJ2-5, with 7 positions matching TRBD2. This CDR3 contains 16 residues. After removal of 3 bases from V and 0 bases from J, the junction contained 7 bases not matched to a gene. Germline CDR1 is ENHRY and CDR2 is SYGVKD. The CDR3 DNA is TGTGCCATCAGTGATCCCTTTACTAGCGACCAAGAGACCCAGTACTTC. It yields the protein CAISDPFTSDQETQYF.

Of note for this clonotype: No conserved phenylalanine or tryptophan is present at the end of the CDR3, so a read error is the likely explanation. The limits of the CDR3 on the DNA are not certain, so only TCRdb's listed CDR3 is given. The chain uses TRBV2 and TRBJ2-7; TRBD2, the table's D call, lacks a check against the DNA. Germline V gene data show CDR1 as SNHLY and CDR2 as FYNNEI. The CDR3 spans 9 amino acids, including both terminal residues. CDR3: CASSHVLAG.

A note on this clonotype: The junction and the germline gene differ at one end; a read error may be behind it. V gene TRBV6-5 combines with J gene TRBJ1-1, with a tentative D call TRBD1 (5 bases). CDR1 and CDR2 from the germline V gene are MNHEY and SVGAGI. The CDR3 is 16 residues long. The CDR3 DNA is TGTGCCATCAGTGACCGCGGGACTAGCGGGAACACTGAAGCTTTCTTT. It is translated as CAISDRGTSGNTEAFF.

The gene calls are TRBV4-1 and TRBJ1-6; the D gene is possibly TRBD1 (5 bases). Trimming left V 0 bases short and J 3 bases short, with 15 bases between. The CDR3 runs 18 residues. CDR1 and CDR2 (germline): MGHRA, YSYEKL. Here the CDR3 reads CASSQDGRGPHYNSPLHF. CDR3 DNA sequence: TGCGCCAGCAGCCAAGATGGGAGGGGACCTCACTATAATTCACCCCTCCACTTT.

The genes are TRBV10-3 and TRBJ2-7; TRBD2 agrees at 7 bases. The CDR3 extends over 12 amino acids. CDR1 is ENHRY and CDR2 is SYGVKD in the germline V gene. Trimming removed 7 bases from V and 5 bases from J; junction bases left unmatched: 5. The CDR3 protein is CAITGEGDEQYF. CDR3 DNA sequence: TGTGCCATCACTGGGGAGGGTGACGAGCAGTACTTC.

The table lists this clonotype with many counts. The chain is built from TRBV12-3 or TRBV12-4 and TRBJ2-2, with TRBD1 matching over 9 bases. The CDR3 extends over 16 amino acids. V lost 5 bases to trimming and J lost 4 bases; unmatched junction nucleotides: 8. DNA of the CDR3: TGTGCCAGCAGTCCTACTTGGGACAGGGCCACCGGGGAGCTGTTTTTT. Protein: CASSPTWDRATGELFF.

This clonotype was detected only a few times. CDR3 sequence (DNA): TGTGCCAGCAGCCGAGGACGGGGAAAACTGTTTTTT. Amino acids: CASSRGRGKLFF. The chain employs TRBV7-6 and TRBJ1-4, with D unclear. This CDR3 is 12 amino acids long. CDR1 and CDR2 from the germline V gene are SGHVS and FNYEAQ. Deletions cut 5 bases from V and 10 bases from J, with 11 bases between.